The 26 T cell receptor beta chains below were found in one sample sequenced in a study of cytomegalovirus exposure and HLA in healthy donors. In the PCR, 60 Vbeta and 13 Jbeta primers were used. The repertoire was sequenced with immunoSEQ multiplex PCR; TCRdb's copy has only in-frame clones and lacks some. The sample comprises about 78,000 clones, around 70% of which are singletons, and around 10% rests with the top ten. Sequenced: PBMCs. Receptors were obtained from a woman between 35 and 50 years old in good health and CMV-seropositive.

The chain combines TRBV6-5 with TRBJ2-7, with D perhaps TRBD2 (6 bases). This CDR3 is built from 15 residues. The germline gives CDR1 MNHEY, CDR2 SVGAGI. With 6 bases removed from V and 2 bases from J, the gap between germline ends came to 17 bases. The CDR3 region is CASSPGVAETYEQYF. Written as DNA, the CDR3 is TGTGCCAGCAGCCCCGGGGTAGCGGAAACCTACGAGCAGTACTTC.

The rearrangement uses TRBV2 and TRBJ2-7; 10 bases agree with TRBD1. The CDR3 totals 15 residues. Trimming removed 6 bases from V and 2 bases from J; junction bases left unmatched: 7. Germline V gene data show CDR1 as SNHLY and CDR2 as FYNNEI. This CDR3 is CASSLRDRGPYEQYF. The CDR3 DNA sequence: TGTGCCAGCAGCCTTAGGGACAGGGGACCCTACGAGCAGTACTTC.

This chain's CDR3 is CASSLRLAGGETQYF. The CDR3 bases are TGTGCCAGCAGCCTCCGACTAGCGGGGGGAGAGACCCAGTACTTC. The chain couples TRBV5-4 to TRBJ2-5, with TRBD2 matching over 13 bases. Germline values: CDR1 SGHNT, CDR2 YYREEE (reference sequence). V shed 4 bases, J shed 4 bases, and the junction held 4 bases outside the gene matches. The CDR3 totals 15 residues.

The gene calls are TRBV19 and TRBJ2-7; TRBD1 agrees at 10 bases. Per germline, CDR1 LNHDA and CDR2 SQIVND (reference sequence). V was clipped by 7 bases and J by 6 bases; unmatched bases: 3. The CDR3 contains 12 residues. Written as DNA, the CDR3 is TGTGCCAGTATGCGGGACAGGGGCGAGCAGTACTTC. It encodes CASMRDRGEQYF.

V usage is TRBV30 and J usage is TRBJ2-7; TRBD1 matches 10 bases. This CDR3 is 15 amino acids long. Germline CDR1 reads GTSNPN; CDR2 reads SVGIG (reference sequence). V trimming: 1 base; J trimming: 3 bases; junction bases outside the gene matches: 6. The CDR3 is CAWSAGQGGLYEQYF. CDR3 bases: TGTGCCTGGAGTGCTGGACAGGGGGGCCTCTACGAGCAGTACTTC.

This clone came up once. This chain connects TRBV5-1 to TRBJ2-1; 13 positions match TRBD2. The V segment lost 4 bases and the J segment 6 bases; nucleotides outside the gene matches: 4. The length of the CDR3 is 15 residues. Germline V gives CDR1 SGHRS, CDR2 YFSETQ. The chain's CDR3 is CASSPGTSGTNEQFF. The CDR3 DNA is TGCGCCAGCAGCCCAGGGACTAGCGGGACCAATGAGCAGTTCTTC.

The table lists this clone with a few counts. The chain uses TRBV4-1 and TRBJ2-5, with D perhaps matching TRBD2 (5 bases). The CDR3 is made up of 15 amino acids. Trimming removed 0 bases from V and 5 bases from J, with 13 bases in between. Per germline, CDR1 MGHRA and CDR2 YSYEKL. Written as DNA, the CDR3 is TGCGCCAGCAGCCAAGATCGGGGATTTGTGGAGACCCAGTACTTC. It yields the protein CASSQDRGFVETQYF.

The V call is TRBV15, the J call TRBJ2-5, with 13 bases fitting TRBD2. Germline trimming cut 1 base from V and 1 base from J; bases unmatched to any gene: 3. The length of the CDR3 is 17 residues. CDR1 LNHNV and CDR2 YYDKDF come from the germline V gene (reference sequence). CDR3 amino acids: CATSRGTSGSLQETQYF. In DNA, the CDR3 is TGTGCCACCAGCAGAGGGACTAGCGGGAGCCTCCAAGAGACCCAGTACTTC.

The chain has TRBV30 and TRBJ2-5; unclear D gene. V lost 2 bases, J lost 2 bases, and 6 bases lay in between. Germline lookup yields CDR1 GTSNPN and CDR2 SVGIG (reference sequence). The CDR3 sequence is 12 residues long. CDR3 DNA sequence: TGTGCCTGGAGTCCATCACAAGAGACCCAGTACTTC. Residues: CAWSPSQETQYF.

Turning to this clone: A read error may produce the germline difference seen at one junction end. The chain is built from TRBV7-9 and TRBJ2-3; maybe TRBD2 (6 bases). Germline V gene lookup returns CDR1 SEHNR and CDR2 FQNEAQ (reference sequence). The CDR3 sequence is 12 residues long. CDR3 region: CSSSLEFGGQYF. The CDR3 DNA follows: TGTTCCAGCAGCTTAGAGTTCGGGGGGCAGTATTTT.

The CDR3 nucleotides are TGTGCCAGCAGTGAATATTCGGGGAGAGAGGAGACCCAGTACTTC. As protein: CASSEYSGREETQYF. V usage is TRBV25-1 and J usage is TRBJ2-5; possible D gene TRBD2, 5 bases. The CDR3 loop spans 15 amino acids. Germline V gene sequence: CDR1 MGHDK, CDR2 SYGVNS. V was clipped by 0 bases and J by 5 bases, with 13 bases between them. Drawing the rest from reference TRBV25-1 and TRBJ2-5, the complete variable domain is EADIYQTPRYLVIGTGKKITLECSQTMGHDKMYWYQQDPGMELHLIHYSYGVNSTEKGDLSSESTVSRIRTEHFPLTLESARPSHTSQYLCASSEYSGREETQYFGPGTRLLVL.

In this sample, this clone turned up a few times. The rearrangement joins TRBV28 to TRBJ2-5, with 12 positions matching TRBD2. V gave up 3 bases and J gave up 2 bases; unmatched junction bases: 13. Per the germline V gene, CDR1 is MDHEN and CDR2 is SYDVKM. The CDR3 totals 19 residues. CDR3 coding DNA: TGTGCCAGCAGTTTGTTGGGGACACTAGCGGGGGGACGACAAGAGACCCAGTACTTC. Translating it yields CASSLLGTLAGGRQETQYF.

The gene calls are TRBV5-1 and TRBJ1-6, with D unclear. Germline lookup yields CDR1 SGHRS and CDR2 YFSETQ. This CDR3 contains 15 residues. Between the trimmed V and J ends, which lost 5 bases and 8 bases, there was a span of 17 bases. In nucleotides, the CDR3 is TGCGCCAGCAGTTTTACGGGGATGCAGTATTCACCCCTCCACTTT. Translated, it gives CASSFTGMQYSPLHF.

The chain links TRBV27 to TRBJ2-2; no clear D gene. The CDR3 consists of 14 residues. Deletions cut 0 bases from V and 5 bases from J, with 7 bases between. Germline CDR1 MNHEY, CDR2 SMNVEV (reference sequence). The CDR3 protein is CASSLSPVTGELFF. The CDR3 DNA reads as TGTGCCAGCAGTTTATCCCCCGTTACCGGGGAGCTGTTTTTT.

This clone was counted once. The chain joins TRBV9 to TRBJ2-7; 9 nucleotides agree with TRBD1. The CDR3 extends over 14 amino acids. Per germline, CDR1 SGDLS and CDR2 YYNGEE. The junction had 2 bases not matched to a gene; V was cut back by 0 bases and J by 4 bases. Here the CDR3 reads CASSVGDREYEQYF. CDR3 coding DNA: TGTGCCAGCAGCGTAGGGGACAGGGAGTACGAGCAGTACTTC.

This chain links TRBV7-6 with TRBJ2-5; possibly TRBD1 for D (6 bases). The CDR3 length is 16 residues. CDR1 is SGHVS and CDR2 is FNYEAQ in the germline V gene. V was clipped by 1 base and J by 4 bases, with 16 bases between them. The CDR3: CASSLEGMGARETQYF. CDR3 nucleotide sequence: TGTGCCAGCAGCTTAGAAGGGATGGGGGCACGAGAGACCCAGTACTTC.

The V call is TRBV6-1, the J call TRBJ1-6; D is unresolved. The germline gives CDR1 MNHNS, CDR2 SASEGT. V dropped 5 bases and J dropped 0 bases, with 8 bases sitting between them. CDR3 size: 15 residues. This CDR3 reads CASSLGSSYNSPLHF. CDR3 nucleotide sequence: TGTGCCAGCAGTCTCGGGAGCTCCTATAATTCACCCCTCCACTTT.

This chain connects TRBV23-1 to TRBJ2-7; no clear D. TRBV23-1 carries the ORF label, with uncertain function. This CDR3 spans 16 amino acids. The germline V and J ends were trimmed by 0 bases and 3 bases, with 15 bases remaining between them. The CDR3 is CASSQSVPLYVYEQYF. The CDR3 DNA follows: TGCGCCAGCAGTCAATCGGTCCCCCTATACGTCTACGAGCAGTACTTC.

Concerning this clone itself: This may come from a read error, since a much larger clone is one base off. The chain carries TRBV5-5 and TRBJ1-1; possibly TRBD1 for D (6 bases). The V gene's germline CDR1 is SGHKS and CDR2 YYEKEE (reference sequence). Trimming pared 2 bases from V and 1 base from J, leaving 6 bases between. CDR3 length equals 13 residues. The CDR3 spells CASSLQGNTEAFF. As DNA, the CDR3 is TGTGCCAGCAGCTTACAGGGGAACACTGAAGCTTTCTTT.

The gene calls are TRBV27 and TRBJ2-7; 8 bases line up with TRBD2. Trimming removed 5 bases from V and 1 base from J; junction bases left unmatched: 10. Germline loops: CDR1 MNHEY, CDR2 SMNVEV (reference sequence). The CDR3 totals 16 residues. The CDR3 loop is CASSRRGGSLSYEQYF. The CDR3 DNA sequence: TGTGCCAGCAGTCGTCGGGGGGGCAGCCTTTCCTACGAGCAGTACTTC.

The chain recombines TRBV7-3 with TRBJ2-2; tentatively, D is TRBD2 (5 bases). The CDR3 loop spans 13 amino acids. The germline V gene has CDR1 SGHTA and CDR2 FQGTGA. Trimming removed 10 bases from V and 3 bases from J, with 12 bases in between. This chain's CDR3 is CATQDGDTGELFF. In DNA, the CDR3 is TGTGCCACCCAAGACGGGGACACCGGGGAGCTGTTTTTT. The full variable domain, its missing parts supplied by reference TRBV7-3 and TRBJ2-2, is GAGVSQTPSNKVTEKGKYVELRCDPISGHTALYWYRQSLGQGPEFLIYFQGTGAADDSGLPNDRFFAVRPEGSVSTLKIQRTERGDSAVYLCATQDGDTGELFFGEGSRLTVL.

As DNA, the CDR3 is TGTGCCTGGAGCTCGACAGGGTATTCCGGGGAGCTGTTTTTT. Protein sequence: CAWSSTGYSGELFF. The chain recombines TRBV30 with TRBJ2-2; TRBD1 agrees at 7 bases. Per the germline V gene, CDR1 is GTSNPN and CDR2 is SVGIG (reference sequence). The junction had 7 bases not matched to a gene; V was cut back by 3 bases and J by 6 bases. The CDR3 contains 14 residues.

V and J are TRBV10-2 and TRBJ1-2; D remains unclear. CDR1 is WSHSY and CDR2 is SAAADI in the germline V gene. The CDR3 extends over 14 amino acids. V was cut by 4 bases and J by 9 bases, with 18 bases left in between. The CDR3 DNA reads as TGCGCCAGCAGTGCTTTGACGGACTCCCTTCGCTACACCTTC. It yields the protein CASSALTDSLRYTF.

This clone was counted only a few times. The J gene is TRBJ1-1, the V gene TRBV6-1, with TRBD1 identical over 8 bases. Germline V gene data show CDR1 as MNHNS and CDR2 as SASEGT. The CDR3 covers 15 residues. The J segment lost 4 bases and the V segment lost 3 bases, leaving 7 bases of the junction unmatched. CDR3 bases: TGTGCCAGCAGTGAGAGGACAGGGTGGTTCACTGAAGCTTTCTTT. This sequence encodes CASSERTGWFTEAFF.

Only a few counts were recorded for this clone. This chain joins TRBV7-9 and TRBJ2-1; tentatively, D is TRBD2 (6 bases). The CDR3 totals 14 residues. Trimming cost V 6 bases and J 8 bases, with 17 bases left between them. Looked up from germline, CDR1 is SEHNR and CDR2 is FQNEAQ (reference sequence). The CDR3 loop is CASRPPGDGDEQFF. The CDR3 DNA sequence: TGTGCCAGCAGGCCTCCGGGAGACGGGGATGAGCAGTTCTTC.

The chain is built from TRBV11-2 and TRBJ2-2, with 9 bases identical to TRBD1. From germline, CDR1 is SGHAT and CDR2 FQNNGV. The CDR3 has 18 residues. The V segment lost 0 bases and the J segment 3 bases; nucleotides outside the gene matches: 8. CDR3 sequence: CASSLDGPGQGYTGELFF. CDR3 bases: TGTGCCAGCAGCTTAGACGGTCCGGGACAGGGATACACCGGGGAGCTGTTTTTT.